This TCR beta chain was sequenced during a study of T cell responses to AZD1222 COVID-19 vaccine. Findings and caveats of the study: Spike-specific TCR breadth and depth went up after people got two AZD1222 doses.

Germline V lookup: CDR1 SGDLS, CDR2 YYNGEE. V dropped 0 bases and J dropped 2 bases, with 6 bases sitting between them. The CDR3 loop spans 14 amino acids. About this clone itself: Its antigen is still unknown.

Libraries were prepared by immunoSEQ multiplex PCR; TCRdb keeps only in-frame clonotypes and omits some of them. Of roughly 80,000 clones in the sample, approximately 90% were seen once. J is TRBJ2-1 and V is TRBV9, with D unclear. The receptor was derived from an adult in good health. The source material was peripheral blood, sampled on day 0 of AZD1222 vaccination. As DNA, the CDR3 is TGTGCCAGCAGCGTAGGACAAACCTACAATGAGCAGTTCTTC. The encoded protein is CASSVGQTYNEQFF.